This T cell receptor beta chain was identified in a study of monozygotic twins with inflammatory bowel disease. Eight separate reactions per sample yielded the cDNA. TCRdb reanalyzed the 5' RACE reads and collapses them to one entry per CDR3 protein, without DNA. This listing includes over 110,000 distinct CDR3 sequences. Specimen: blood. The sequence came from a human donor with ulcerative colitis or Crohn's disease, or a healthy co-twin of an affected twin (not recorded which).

The CDR3 protein is CATSDFPSNTGELFF. The chain carries TRBV24-1 and TRBJ2-2. In germline, CDR1 is KGHDR, CDR2 SFDVKD. This CDR3 spans 15 amino acids.